The next 3 T cell receptor beta chains were all read from a single sample in a study of beta chain features in type 1 diabetes. The entirety of the isolated RNA underwent reverse transcription, so expressed TCRB transcripts were sequenced. Only in-frame clones appear in the TCRdb table, and some are missing; sequencing was by immunoSEQ multiplex PCR. The data show nearly 250,000 clones, 13% to 15% seen once. Specimen: naive CD4+ T cells from blood. Source of these receptors: a woman between 35 and 50 years old in good health.

This clone was detected only a few times. V usage is TRBV29-1 and J usage is TRBJ1-2, with D unresolved. The V gene lost 4 bases and the J gene lost 4 bases, with 13 bases spanning the gap. This CDR3 has 13 amino acids. Germline V gives CDR1 SQVTM, CDR2 ANQGSEA. The CDR3 region is CSVADGASYGYTF. CDR3 coding DNA: TGCAGCGTTGCCGACGGAGCCTCCTATGGCTACACCTTC. Complete variable domain (other parts from reference TRBV29-1 and TRBJ1-2): SAVISQKPSRDICQRGTSLTIQCQVDSQVTMMFWYRQQPGQSLTLIATANQGSEATYESGFVIDKFPISRPNLTFSTLTVSNMSPEDSSIYLCSVADGASYGYTFGSGTRLTVV.

The genes are TRBV27 and TRBJ2-7, with TRBD1 matching over 7 bases. The CDR3 length is 18 residues. Losses at the gene ends were 1 base for V and 1 base for J; bases not matched to a gene: 13. Looked up from germline, CDR1 is MNHEY and CDR2 is SMNVEV (reference sequence). DNA for the CDR3: TGTGCCAGCAGTTTATTAGGGACAGCCAGCAGTCGTTCCTACGAGCAGTACTTC. It specifies CASSLLGTASSRSYEQYF.

V and J are TRBV6-6 and TRBJ1-1; 8 positions agree with TRBD1. This CDR3 has 13 amino acids. Germline V CDR1 and CDR2: MNHNY, SVGAGI (reference sequence). The V segment lost 7 bases and the J segment 2 bases; nucleotides outside the gene matches: 3. CDR3 coding DNA: TGTGCCAGCACCCAGGGGGCAAACACTGAAGCTTTCTTT. It translates to CASTQGANTEAFF.